The 21 T cell receptor beta chains listed next were all sequenced from one sample in a study of siplizumab effects on memory and regulatory T cells (dated by TCRdb to the late 2010s). The library came from the immunoSEQ multiplex PCR assay. This is the immuneACCESS table as TCRdb keeps it, with only in-frame sequences that have V and J called. A part of the clones is gone; compared with another copy, unresolved V genes explain less than half, and the rest is unexplained. The sample yields 100,000 or so clones; 90% to 95% were counted once. Around 1.1% of the sample rests with the top ten. Sequenced sample: CD4+ T cells sorted from blood. Receptors originate from a human donor in good health.

The V call is TRBV6-5, the J call TRBJ2-2; D remains ambiguous. Germline V gene lookup returns CDR1 MNHEY and CDR2 SVGAGI. This CDR3 region has 14 residues. Trimming removed 6 bases at V and 6 bases at J, with 14 bases between. CDR3 DNA sequence: TGTGCCAGCAGAAACGTGGGGTCTGCCGGGGAGCTGTTTTTT. It encodes CASRNVGSAGELFF.

V is TRBV27 and J is TRBJ2-1; perhaps TRBD2 as D (5 bases). The CDR3 is 13 residues long. The germline V and J ends were trimmed by 6 bases and 7 bases, with 13 bases remaining between them. Per the germline V gene, CDR1 is MNHEY and CDR2 is SMNVEV (reference sequence). The DNA of the CDR3 is TGTGCCAGCAGCCGATCTAGCTATAATGAGCAGTTCTTC. Protein sequence: CASSRSSYNEQFF.

The gene calls are TRBV6-5 and TRBJ1-6; D not resolved. The V and J ends lost 2 bases and 7 bases respectively, with 6 bases between them. The CDR3 consists of 13 residues. Germline values: CDR1 MNHEY, CDR2 SVGAGI. CDR3 sequence (DNA): TGTGCCAGCAGTTACGAAGCCAATTCACCCCTCCACTTT. It translates to CASSYEANSPLHF.

This clone was counted a few times. This rearrangement joins TRBV30 to TRBJ1-4; a weak D match, TRBD1 (5 bases). Germline lookup yields CDR1 GTSNPN and CDR2 SVGIG (reference sequence). This CDR3 comprises 14 residues. Trimming took 1 base from V and 8 from J, leaving 14 bases between them. The CDR3 region is CAWSGGTAAEKLFF. CDR3 nucleotide sequence: TGTGCCTGGAGTGGGGGCACCGCCGCAGAAAAACTGTTTTTT.

This clone was seen a handful of times. This chain's CDR3 is CATRPDSATNEKLFF. In nucleotides, the CDR3 is TGTGCCACCCGACCCGATTCCGCAACTAATGAAAAACTGTTTTTT. The rearrangement uses TRBV27 and TRBJ1-4; no reliable D call. Per the germline V gene, CDR1 is MNHEY and CDR2 is SMNVEV (reference sequence). V shed 10 bases and J shed 0 bases, with 15 bases lying between them. This CDR3 has 15 amino acids.

The J gene is TRBJ2-1, the V gene TRBV7-9; possible D gene TRBD1, 6 bases. The CDR3 length is 14 residues. V lost 7 bases and J lost 6, with 16 bases in between. CDR1 SEHNR and CDR2 FQNEAQ come from the germline V gene (reference sequence). The CDR3 bases are TGTGCCAGCACCAAAACAACAGGGTTCAATGAGCAGTTCTTC. It translates to CASTKTTGFNEQFF.

On this clone: Other DNA variants within this sample encode the same CDR3. V and J are TRBV29-1 and TRBJ2-3; no reliable D call. Per the germline V gene, CDR1 is SQVTM and CDR2 is ANQGSEA. CDR3 length equals 13 residues. Trimming removed 0 bases from V and 13 bases from J, with 17 bases in between. The CDR3 reads CSVEDRAAGYEYF. The CDR3 coding sequence is TGCAGCGTTGAAGATCGGGCAGCAGGTTACGAGTATTTT.

This chain joins TRBV9 and TRBJ2-2, with 11 bases lining up with TRBD2. The CDR3 runs 16 residues. CDR1 is SGDLS, CDR2 YYNGEE, per germline. Germline trimming cut 4 bases from V and 5 bases from J; bases unmatched to any gene: 7. The CDR3 coding sequence is TGTGCCAGCAGCCCTCCGGGACTAGCGGCTACCGGGGAGCTGTTTTTT. Its translation is CASSPPGLAATGELFF.

This chain connects TRBV27 to TRBJ2-6; the D gene could be TRBD1 or TRBD2 (5 bases each). Trimming removed 6 bases from V and 0 bases from J, with 9 bases in between. This CDR3 contains 15 residues. The germline CDR1 and CDR2 sequences are MNHEY and SMNVEV (reference sequence). The DNA for the CDR3 is TGTGCCAGCAGGGGGGTATACTCTGGGGCCAACGTCCTGACTTTC. The encoded protein is CASRGVYSGANVLTF.

This chain uses TRBV30 with TRBJ1-4; D ambiguous. There are 13 residues in the CDR3. Per the germline V gene, CDR1 is GTSNPN and CDR2 is SVGIG (reference sequence). Trimming removed 0 bases from V and 8 bases from J, with 10 bases in between. DNA for the CDR3: TGTGCCTGGAGTGTAAGTGTGGCCGAAAAACTGTTTTTT. It codes for CAWSVSVAEKLFF.

The chain joins TRBV6-5 to TRBJ1-1; a weak D match, TRBD1 (6 bases). This CDR3 comprises 15 residues. V was pared by 7 bases and J by 5 bases, with 20 bases between. In germline, CDR1 is MNHEY, CDR2 SVGAGI. In nucleotides, the CDR3 is TGTGCCAGCACAAAGGGGGGGCTGTGGCAGACTGAAGCTTTCTTT. It is translated as CASTKGGLWQTEAFF.

In DNA form, the CDR3 reads TGCGCCAGCAGCTTTAAGGCCGGCTCCTACAATGAGCAGTTCTTC. Translation: CASSFKAGSYNEQFF. The V gene is TRBV5-1, the J gene TRBJ2-1; D is uncertain. CDR3 size: 15 residues. V was trimmed by 2 bases and J by 0 bases, leaving 9 bases between them. Germline CDR1 reads SGHRS; CDR2 reads YFSETQ.

CDR3 DNA sequence: TGCGCCAGCAGCTTCGGTCGGGTGAGCACAGATACGCAGTATTTT. It specifies CASSFGRVSTDTQYF. V gene TRBV5-1 combines with J gene TRBJ2-3; D remains unclear. Looked up from germline, CDR1 is SGHRS and CDR2 is YFSETQ. V was trimmed by 2 bases and J by 0 bases, leaving 10 bases between them. The CDR3 is 15 residues long.

The chain couples TRBV30 to TRBJ1-5, with 9 nucleotides matching TRBD1. J gave up 3 bases and V 6 bases, and 9 bases lay outside the gene matches. Germline values: CDR1 GTSNPN, CDR2 SVGIG (reference sequence). CDR3 length: 15 amino acids. CDR3 region: CACKQGAGFNQPQHF. The CDR3 DNA reads as TGTGCCTGTAAACAGGGGGCGGGATTCAATCAGCCCCAGCATTTT.

CDR3 region: CASRPQGLSNQPQHF. CDR3 coding DNA: TGTGCCAGCAGGCCCCAGGGCCTTAGCAATCAGCCCCAGCATTTT. J is TRBJ1-5 and V is TRBV7-2, with a tentative D call TRBD1 (5 bases). The CDR3 consists of 15 residues. Germline V lookup: CDR1 SGHTA, CDR2 FQGNSA. Trimming removed 6 bases at V and 0 bases at J, with 12 bases between.

This chain links TRBV7-9 with TRBJ1-6, with D unresolved. CDR1 is SEHNR and CDR2 is FQNEAQ in the germline V gene (reference sequence). V dropped 5 bases and J dropped 1 base, with 21 bases sitting between them. The CDR3 loop spans 19 amino acids. The CDR3 sequence is CASSRSRAQISSYNSPLHF. For the CDR3, the DNA is TGTGCCAGCAGCCGTTCCCGAGCGCAGATATCGTCCTATAATTCACCCCTCCACTTT.

V and J are TRBV11-2 and TRBJ2-3; D might be TRBD2 (6 bases). Trimming pared 3 bases from V and 3 bases from J, leaving 13 bases between. This CDR3 region has 15 residues. The V gene's germline CDR1 is SGHAT and CDR2 FQNNGV. As DNA, the CDR3 is TGTGCCAGCAGCTTCAGTAGCGGATTGACAGATACGCAGTATTTT. It yields the protein CASSFSSGLTDTQYF.

The chain has TRBV9 and TRBJ1-2; D is undetermined. The V end lost 4 bases, the J end lost 4 bases, and 11 bases lay between the germline ends. In germline, CDR1 is SGDLS, CDR2 YYNGEE. The CDR3 spans 13 residues. The chain's CDR3 is CASSLTGGYGYTF. CDR3 in DNA: TGTGCCAGCAGCCTAACGGGTGGCTATGGCTACACCTTC.

In this sample, this clone turned up once. V and J are TRBV29-1 and TRBJ2-3, with D possibly TRBD1 on 6 matching bases. From germline, CDR1 is SQVTM and CDR2 ANQGSEA. This CDR3 comprises 14 residues. V was trimmed by 4 bases and J by 2 bases, leaving 13 bases between them. CDR3 bases: TGCAGCGTTGTAGCCCAGGGGAACACAGATACGCAGTATTTT. It is translated as CSVVAQGNTDTQYF.

This clone showed up just once. The genes are TRBV4-1 and TRBJ1-2, with D hard to call. V gave up 1 base and J gave up 2 bases, with 11 bases separating them. This CDR3 contains 15 residues. Germline V gives CDR1 MGHRA, CDR2 YSYEKL. The CDR3 loop is CASSQANPTNYGYTF. The CDR3 DNA follows: TGCGCCAGCAGCCAAGCAAATCCGACGAACTATGGCTACACCTTC.

The V and J genes are TRBV18 and TRBJ1-1; no definite D call. Germline CDR1 reads KGHSH; CDR2 reads LQKENI. V lost 3 bases to trimming and J lost 1 base, with 6 bases between them. There are 13 residues in the CDR3. The CDR3 spells CASSPFKNTEAFF. CDR3 coding DNA: TGTGCCAGCTCACCGTTCAAGAACACTGAAGCTTTCTTT. The variable domain in full, with the rest retrieved from reference TRBV18 and TRBJ1-1, is NAGVMQNPRHLVRRRGQEARLRCSPMKGHSHVYWYRQLPEEGLKFMVYLQKENIIDESGMPKERFSAEFPKEGPSILRIQQVVRGDSAAYFCASSPFKNTEAFFGQGTRLTVV.